This T cell receptor beta chain was sequenced during a study of blood T cell repertoires in COVID-19 (dated by TCRdb to the early 2020s). Concerning the study at large: The collaborator samples originated in the United States, Italy and Spain and spanned the acute and convalescent phases of COVID-19. Subjects who had been exposed to COVID-19, were actively infected with it, or had recovered from it provided the deeply sampled blood TCRbeta repertoires that made up the dataset. The samples were drawn from the first 160 participants of the ongoing ImmuneRACE study and from 1,254 subjects provided by 6 global collaborators. The repertoires were released in a freely available public database meant as a resource for research on the immune response to SARS-CoV-2. Where available, HLA class I and class II types were obtained from metadata supplied by the sample provider rather than from assay-based typing. The prospective study material was composed of cDNA or gDNA derived from T cells, B-cell-depleted T cells, or PBMCs. The sample metadata nearly always contained a de-identified subject ID, COVID-19 status, age in years and sex.

Findings and caveats that apply to the study as a whole: Clinical and demographic metadata were provided uncurated, with the amount varying by source and participant.

CDR1 MNHNS and CDR2 SASEGT were looked up in the germline V gene. The germline V end is reduced by 4 bases and the J end by 2 bases; junction bases left unmatched: 8. Including the terminal cysteine and phenylalanine, the CDR3 comprises 16 residues. Only the CDR3 region is kept as DNA, spanning 48 bases read in frame from base 1. Details on this clone: Its recognized antigen is unknown. The input lacks base qualities; no much larger clone sits a single base away.

Whole blood was collected in K2EDTA tubes by collaborating institutions according to the institutions' own protocols. Collaborator samples were shipped for TCRbeta analysis as frozen whole blood, isolated PBMCs, or DNA extracted from either sample type. The immunoSEQ Assay, a bias-controlled multiplex PCR, was used to amplify TCRbeta CDR3 regions from genomic DNA. Regarding the original processing steps: The number of nucleated cells in each sample was estimated by amplification of reference gene primers within the assay. Sequence reads were collapsed and filtered to measure the absolute abundance of every unique TCRbeta CDR3 rearrangement. For each sample, productive Simpson clonality was calculated as the square root of Simpson's diversity index across productive rearrangements. TCRdb carries this immuneACCESS record with in-frame sequences only. Its versions omit some clonotypes, under half of them owing to an unresolved V gene in the studies checked, with the rest unexplained. V and J calls and clone size come straight from that table; D and trimming were deduced from the DNA. The sample table lists fewer than 500,000 clones, about 89% of them with a count of one. 4.3% of the sample lies in the top ten.

The origin of this receptor is a woman aged 25 to 39 with acute or convalescent COVID-19. This sequence uses TRBV6-1 and TRBJ1-3, with 7 bases matching TRBD1. The specimen sequenced was peripheral blood. The sequenced DNA: TGTGCCAGCAGTGCATGGGACACAGGGGCTGGAAACACCATATATTTT. Protein translation: CASSAWDTGAGNTIYF.